This record covers a single TCR beta chain. Sequenced by immunoSEQ multiplex PCR; TCRdb stores in-frame clones only, minus some. Of some 260,000 clones listed, about 80% are singletons. This record belongs to a study of blood T cell repertoires in COVID-19. With 6 bases clipped from V and 4 bases from J, the junction kept 5 bases outside the gene matches. The CDR3 has 15 residues. Germline CDR1 is LGHNT and CDR2 is FRNRAP. Source material: PBMCs or T cells enriched from blood (not recorded which). This receptor was obtained from a man in his thirties or forties with acute COVID-19. J is TRBJ2-2 and V is TRBV12-5, with TRBD1 matching over 10 bases. Here the CDR3 reads CASGRGQGSTGELFF. In nucleotides, the CDR3 is TGTGCTAGTGGCCGGGGACAGGGGAGCACCGGGGAGCTGTTTTTT.